This entry is about one T cell receptor (beta chain). In this sample, this clonotype turned up many times. Its cognate antigen has yet to be identified. The record has no base qualities; no much larger clone is one base away. The data are from a study of spatial heterogeneity in lung cancer (dated by TCRdb to the late 2010s). Notes on the research overall: Beta-chain transcripts were consistently detected in greater numbers than alpha-chain transcripts, which likely reflects a higher abundance of beta-chain transcripts. At surgery, 200 or so tumor regions, around 65 matched nontumor lung samples and 56 PBMC samples were TCR-sequenced for both alpha and beta chains. The study quantitatively compared TCR alpha and beta repertoires across multiple tumor regions, matched nontumor lung and blood in non-small cell lung cancer. In the raw uncorrected reads, each unique combination of TCR and UMI appeared more than ten times on average. In tumor regions, TCR transcript counts showed a strong correlation with a T cell transcriptional module score derived from matched bulk RNA-seq. TCR repertoire features were related to nonsynonymous mutation counts determined by whole-exome sequencing of tumor tissue.

The sample's time point label is to be understood as: sample taken at primary tumor resection. The donors were some 70 patients from the lung TRACERx cohort who had early-stage, untreated non-small cell lung cancer. TCR sequencing used whole RNA extracted from tumor and nontumor lung tissue, or from cryopreserved PBMC samples, without cell sorting. A patient was chosen for TCR sequencing only when enough RNA was available from at least two tumor regions. Before selection, tumor and adjacent nontumor lung specimens were reviewed by a lung pathologist. Library creation used 5' RACE. Data came from a NextSeq 500. The TCR library protocol attached a unique molecular identifier to each TCR cDNA molecule to allow correction of PCR and sequencing errors. On the study's bioinformatics: Decombinator tools were used for TCR identification, UMI-based error correction and CDR3 extraction. TCRs above a frequency of 2 per 1,000, corresponding to the top 1% of the tumor frequency distribution, were defined as expanded. Expanded tumor TCRs were classed as regional if statistically deemed absent (corrected P<0.05) from at least one tumor region, otherwise ubiquitous. Renyi diversity was computed with the R vegan package after each repertoire had been subsampled 100 times to 5,000 TCRs. CDR3 similarity networks were built from amino acid triplet string-kernel similarity, with CDR3s being connected when pairwise similarity was above 0.82. The raw public reads went through TCRdb reprocessing: fastp at Q25, MiXCR clone calling, in-frame beta chains kept. CDR3 protein sequences are deduplicated, and each keeps its most common genes and DNA. TCRdb's processing, not the authors' own work, is the source of the V and J calls. For this sample there are roughly 7,700 distinct CDR3 sequences; 5.4% appear just once. The biggest ten clones account for approximately 25% of the sample.

In the germline V gene, CDR1 corresponds to SGHTA and CDR2 to FQGNSA. V is cut back by 5 bases and J by 7 bases, with 9 bases in the junction unmatched. Counted from cysteine to phenylalanine, this CDR3 has 15 amino acids. The only DNA kept is the CDR3, 45 bases in frame from the first base. Overall study outcomes, separate from this receptor: Counts of ubiquitous and regional expanded TCRs were found to correlate with counts of ubiquitous and regional nonsynonymous mutations, respectively. Additional single-cell paired TCR alpha and beta sequencing was considered necessary to confirm, at a functional level, the hypothesis that regional TCRs recognize regional mutations. The number of expanded intratumoral alpha and beta TCRs correlated with the tumor nonsynonymous mutation count. Estimated TCR-seq coverage of tumor T cells was only approximately 7.4% for alpha chains and about 14% for beta chains.

This material consisted of lung tumor tissue, taken at surgery. The rearranged segments are TRBV7-2 and TRBJ1-5, with TRBD1 identical over 9 junction bases. The sequence was collected from a male donor with early-stage non-small cell lung cancer. The DNA reads as follows: TGTGCCAGCAGCCCTCACGGGACAGGGTTCCAGCCCCAGCATTTT. Translated, it reads CASSPHGTGFQPQHF.